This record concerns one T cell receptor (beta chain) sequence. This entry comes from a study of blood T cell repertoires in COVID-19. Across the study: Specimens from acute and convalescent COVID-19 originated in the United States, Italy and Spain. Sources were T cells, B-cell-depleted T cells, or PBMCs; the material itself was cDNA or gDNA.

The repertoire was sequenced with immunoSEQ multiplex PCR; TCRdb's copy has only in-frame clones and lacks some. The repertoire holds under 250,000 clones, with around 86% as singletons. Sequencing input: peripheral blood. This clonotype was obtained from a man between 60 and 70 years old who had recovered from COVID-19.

The CDR3 DNA follows: TGTGCCAGCAGCAGCGGGAGGTTCGGTGAGCAGTTCTTC. Its protein is CASSSGRFGEQFF. The chain is built from TRBV27 and TRBJ2-1; 9 bases map to TRBD2. The CDR3 extends over 13 amino acids. V shed 6 bases and J 9 bases; nucleotides not matched to a gene: 6. CDR1 is MNHEY and CDR2 is SMNVEV in the germline V gene (reference sequence).